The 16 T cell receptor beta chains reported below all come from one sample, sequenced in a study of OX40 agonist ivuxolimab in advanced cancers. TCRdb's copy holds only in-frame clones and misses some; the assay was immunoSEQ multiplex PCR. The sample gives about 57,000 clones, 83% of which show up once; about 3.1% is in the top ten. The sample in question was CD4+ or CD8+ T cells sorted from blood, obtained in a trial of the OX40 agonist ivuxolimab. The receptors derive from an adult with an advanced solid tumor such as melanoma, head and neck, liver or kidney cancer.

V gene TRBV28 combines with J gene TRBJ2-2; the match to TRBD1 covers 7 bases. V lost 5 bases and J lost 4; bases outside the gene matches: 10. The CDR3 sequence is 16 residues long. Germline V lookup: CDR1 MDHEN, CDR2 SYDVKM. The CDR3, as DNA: TGTGCCAGCAGTCCCTCCGTAGGGGGCATCACCGGGGAGCTGTTTTTT. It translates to CASSPSVGGITGELFF.

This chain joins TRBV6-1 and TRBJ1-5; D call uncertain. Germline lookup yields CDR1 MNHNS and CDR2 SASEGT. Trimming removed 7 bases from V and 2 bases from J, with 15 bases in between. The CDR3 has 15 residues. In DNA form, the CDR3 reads TGTGCCAGCACCAACCTTTGGCAGGGCAATCAGCCCCAGCATTTT. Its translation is CASTNLWQGNQPQHF.

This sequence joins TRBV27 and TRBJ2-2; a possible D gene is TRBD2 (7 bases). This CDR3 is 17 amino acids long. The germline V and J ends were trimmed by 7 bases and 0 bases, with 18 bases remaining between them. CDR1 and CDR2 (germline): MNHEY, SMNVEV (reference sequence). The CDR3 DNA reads TGTGCCAGCAAGAAAGGGGGGGGTAAAACGAACACCGGGGAGCTGTTTTTT. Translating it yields CASKKGGGKTNTGELFF.

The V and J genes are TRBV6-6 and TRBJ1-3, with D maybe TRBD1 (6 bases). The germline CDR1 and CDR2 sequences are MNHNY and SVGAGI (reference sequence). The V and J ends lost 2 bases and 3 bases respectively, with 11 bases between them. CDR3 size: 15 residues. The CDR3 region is CASSYGAGVGNTIYF. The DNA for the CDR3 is TGTGCCAGCAGTTACGGGGCAGGGGTTGGAAACACCATATATTTT.

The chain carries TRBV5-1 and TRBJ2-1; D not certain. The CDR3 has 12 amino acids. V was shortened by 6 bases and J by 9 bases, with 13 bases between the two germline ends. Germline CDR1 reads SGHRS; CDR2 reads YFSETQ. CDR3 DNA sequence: TGCGCCAGCACTTATGGGCAAGGTGAGCAGTTCTTC. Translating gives CASTYGQGEQFF.

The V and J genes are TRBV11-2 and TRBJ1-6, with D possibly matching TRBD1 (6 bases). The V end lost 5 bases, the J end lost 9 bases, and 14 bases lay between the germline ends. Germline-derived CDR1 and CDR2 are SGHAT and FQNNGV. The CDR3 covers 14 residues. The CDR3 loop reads CASSATGWISPLHF. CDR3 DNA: TGTGCCAGCAGCGCTACAGGGTGGATTTCACCCCTCCACTTT. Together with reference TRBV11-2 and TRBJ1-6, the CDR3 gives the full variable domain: EAGVAQSPRYKIIEKRQSVAFWCNPISGHATLYWYQQILGQGPKLLIQFQNNGVVDDSQLPKDRFSAERLKGVDSTLKIQPAKLEDSAVYLCASSATGWISPLHFGNGTRLTVT.

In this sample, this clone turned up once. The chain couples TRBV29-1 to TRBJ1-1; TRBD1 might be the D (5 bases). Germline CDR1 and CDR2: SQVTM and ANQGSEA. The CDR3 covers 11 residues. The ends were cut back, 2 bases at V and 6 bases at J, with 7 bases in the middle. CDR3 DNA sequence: TGCAGCGTTGAACGGGGGGCTGAAGCTTTCTTT. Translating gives CSVERGAEAFF.

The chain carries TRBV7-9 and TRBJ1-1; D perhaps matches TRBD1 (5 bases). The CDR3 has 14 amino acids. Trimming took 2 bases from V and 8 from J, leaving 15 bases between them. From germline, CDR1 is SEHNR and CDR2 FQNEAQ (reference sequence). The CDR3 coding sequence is TGTGCCAGCAGCTTAATGTCGGGGGAAGGAGAAGCTTTCTTT. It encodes CASSLMSGEGEAFF.

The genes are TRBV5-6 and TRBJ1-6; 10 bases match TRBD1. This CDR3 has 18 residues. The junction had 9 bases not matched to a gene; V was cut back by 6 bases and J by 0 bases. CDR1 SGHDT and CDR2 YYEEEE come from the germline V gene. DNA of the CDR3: TGTGCCAGCACGCGGGACAGGGGCACTAGCTCCTATAATTCACCCCTCCACTTT. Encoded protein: CASTRDRGTSSYNSPLHF.

CDR3 sequence reads: CASSLETGAGQPQHF. CDR3 DNA sequence: TGTGCCAGCAGCTTAGAAACAGGGGCCGGGCAGCCCCAGCATTTT. The rearrangement joins TRBV7-2 to TRBJ1-5, with 7 bases aligning to TRBD1. The germline gives CDR1 SGHTA, CDR2 FQGNSA. The CDR3 contains 15 residues. V shed 1 base and J 7 bases; nucleotides not matched to a gene: 7.

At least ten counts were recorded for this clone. CDR3 amino acids: CASSVGTAYSNQPQHF. The CDR3, as DNA: TGTGCCAGCAGCGTCGGGACAGCCTATAGCAATCAGCCCCAGCATTTT. This chain connects TRBV5-8 to TRBJ1-5; 7 bases are shared with TRBD1. Trimming took 4 bases from V and 0 from J; bases not matched to a gene: 7. Germline V gene lookup returns CDR1 SGHTS and CDR2 YDEGEE. This CDR3 has 16 residues. The full variable domain, its missing parts supplied by reference TRBV5-8 and TRBJ1-5, is EAGVTQSPTHLIKTRGQQATLRCSPISGHTSVYWYQQALGLGLQFLLWYDEGEERNRGNFPPRFSGRQFPNYSSELNVNALELEDSALYLCASSVGTAYSNQPQHFGDGTRLSIL.

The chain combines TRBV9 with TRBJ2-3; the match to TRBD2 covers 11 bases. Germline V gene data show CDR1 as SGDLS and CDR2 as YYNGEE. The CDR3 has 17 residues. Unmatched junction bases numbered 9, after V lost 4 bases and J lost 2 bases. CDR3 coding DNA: TGTGCCAGCAGCCCTCCGGGACTAGCGGTACTCACAGATACGCAGTATTTT. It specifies CASSPPGLAVLTDTQYF.

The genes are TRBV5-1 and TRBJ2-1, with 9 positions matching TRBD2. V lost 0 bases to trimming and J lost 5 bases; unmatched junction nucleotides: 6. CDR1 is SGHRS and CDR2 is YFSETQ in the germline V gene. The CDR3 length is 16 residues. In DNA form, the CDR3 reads TGCGCCAGCAGCTTGGTACCAGCGGGAGGTAACAATGAGCAGTTCTTC. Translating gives CASSLVPAGGNNEQFF.

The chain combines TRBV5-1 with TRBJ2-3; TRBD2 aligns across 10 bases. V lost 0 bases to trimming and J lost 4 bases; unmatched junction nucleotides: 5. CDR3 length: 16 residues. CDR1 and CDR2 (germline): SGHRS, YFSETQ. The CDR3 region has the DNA TGCGCCAGCAGCTTGGCCAGCGGGAGGGTTGCAGATACGCAGTATTTT. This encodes CASSLASGRVADTQYF.

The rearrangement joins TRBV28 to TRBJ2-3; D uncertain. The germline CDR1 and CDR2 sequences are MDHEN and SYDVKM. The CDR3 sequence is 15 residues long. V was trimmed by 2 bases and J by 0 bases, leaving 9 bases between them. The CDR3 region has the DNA TGTGCCAGCAGTTTAAGGGTGGGGAGCACAGATACGCAGTATTTT. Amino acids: CASSLRVGSTDTQYF. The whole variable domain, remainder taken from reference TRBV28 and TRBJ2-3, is DVKVTQSSRYLVKRTGEKVFLECVQDMDHENMFWYRQDPGLGLRLIYFSYDVKMKEKGDIPEGYSVSREKKERFSLILESASTNQTSMYLCASSLRVGSTDTQYFGPGTRLTVL.

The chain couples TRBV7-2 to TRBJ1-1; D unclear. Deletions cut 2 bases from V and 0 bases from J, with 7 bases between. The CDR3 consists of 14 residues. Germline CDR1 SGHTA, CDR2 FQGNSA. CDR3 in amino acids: CASSLSSVNTEAFF. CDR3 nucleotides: TGTGCCAGCAGCTTAAGTAGCGTGAACACTGAAGCTTTCTTT.